The T cell receptor beta chain described here comes from a study of Graves' ophthalmopathy and Graves' hyperthyroidism. This clonotype has a count of ten or more. RNA transcripts yielded amplified TCR beta CDR3 regions. Second-round multiplex PCR came after a first-round RT-PCR that employed HTBI primers. TCRdb re-called the multiplex PCR reads through MiXCR, storing one row per CDR3 protein. The table lists about 370,000 distinct CDR3 sequences, about a sixth of them singletons. The study recruited hyperthyroidism patients aged 18 to 65 who were newly diagnosed, under 2 months' duration. Enrollment excluded any patients with other autoimmune diseases, uncontrolled infections, pregnancy or lactation. A diagnosis was made from clinical symptoms together with serum thyroxine, TRAb, thyroid ultrasound and orbital computed tomography. The specimen sequenced was peripheral blood. The TCR sequence derives from an adult woman with stable Graves' hyperthyroidism.

CDR3 sequence (DNA): TGTGCCAGCAGTGAAGCATACAGGGAATATTCACCCCTCCACTTT. As protein: CASSEAYREYSPLHF. The rearrangement uses TRBV6-1 and TRBJ1-6; perhaps TRBD1 as D (6 bases). From germline, CDR1 is MNHNS and CDR2 SASEGT. This CDR3 comprises 15 residues. Deletions cut 0 bases from V and 8 bases from J, with 11 bases between.